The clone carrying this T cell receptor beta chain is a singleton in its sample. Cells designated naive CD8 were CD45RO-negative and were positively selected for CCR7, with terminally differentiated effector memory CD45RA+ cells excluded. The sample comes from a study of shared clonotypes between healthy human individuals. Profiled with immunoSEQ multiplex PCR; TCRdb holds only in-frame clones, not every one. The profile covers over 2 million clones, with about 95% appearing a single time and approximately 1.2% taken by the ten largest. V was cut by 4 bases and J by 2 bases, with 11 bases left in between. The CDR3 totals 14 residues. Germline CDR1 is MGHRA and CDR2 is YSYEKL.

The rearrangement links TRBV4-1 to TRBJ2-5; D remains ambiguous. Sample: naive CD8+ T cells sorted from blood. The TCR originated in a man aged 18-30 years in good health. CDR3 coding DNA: TGCGCCAGCAGCCCCGATGGTAGGCAAGAGACCCAGTACTTC. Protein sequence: CASSPDGRQETQYF.